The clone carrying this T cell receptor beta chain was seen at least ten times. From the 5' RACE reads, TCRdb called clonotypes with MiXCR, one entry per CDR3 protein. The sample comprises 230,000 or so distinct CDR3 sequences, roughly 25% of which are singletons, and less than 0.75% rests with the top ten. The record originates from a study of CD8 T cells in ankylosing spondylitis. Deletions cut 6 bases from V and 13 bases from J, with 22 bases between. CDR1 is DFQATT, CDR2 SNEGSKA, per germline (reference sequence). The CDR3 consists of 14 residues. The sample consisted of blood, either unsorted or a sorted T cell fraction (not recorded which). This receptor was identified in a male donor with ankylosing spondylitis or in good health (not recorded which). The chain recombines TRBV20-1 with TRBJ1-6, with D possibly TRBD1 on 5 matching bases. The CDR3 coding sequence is TGCAGTGCCGTAATTGGGCAGGGAGTCTCCCCCCTCCACTTT. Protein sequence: CSAVIGQGVSPLHF.